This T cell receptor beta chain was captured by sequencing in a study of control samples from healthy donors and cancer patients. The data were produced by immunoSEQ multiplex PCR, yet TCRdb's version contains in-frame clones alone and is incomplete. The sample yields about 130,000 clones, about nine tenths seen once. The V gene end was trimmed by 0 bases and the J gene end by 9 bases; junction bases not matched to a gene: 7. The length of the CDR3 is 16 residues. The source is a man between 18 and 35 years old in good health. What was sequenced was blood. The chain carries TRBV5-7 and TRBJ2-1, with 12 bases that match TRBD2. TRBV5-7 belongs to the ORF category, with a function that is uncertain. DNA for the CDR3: TGTGCCAGCAGCTTGGGGGAACTAGCGGGAGGATTTGAGCAGTTCTTC. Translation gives CASSLGELAGGFEQFF.